What follows are 3 T cell receptor beta chains derived from one specimen sequenced in a study of cytomegalovirus exposure and HLA in healthy donors. The PCR had 60 Vbeta and 13 Jbeta primers. Here immunoSEQ multiplex PCR was the method, and the copy in TCRdb shows in-frame clones only, minus some. The sample holds 130,000 or so clones, approximately 8.8% seen once. The sequenced material came from PBMCs. These receptors came from a man aged 35 to 55 in good health and CMV-seronegative.

CDR3 DNA sequence: TGTGCCAGTAGTATAGGGCACCGCACCGGGGAGCTGTTTTTT. It encodes CASSIGHRTGELFF. V usage is TRBV19 and J usage is TRBJ2-2; no definite D call. From germline, CDR1 is LNHDA and CDR2 SQIVND (reference sequence). The V end lost 1 base, the J end lost 4 bases, and 7 bases lay between the germline ends. The CDR3 runs 14 residues.

V usage is TRBV10-1 and J usage is TRBJ2-5, with 8 nucleotides matching TRBD1. CDR1 and CDR2 from the germline V gene are WNHNN and SYGVQD (reference sequence). This CDR3 has 13 amino acids. After removal of 5 bases from V and 4 bases from J, the junction contained 3 bases not matched to a gene. The CDR3 nucleotides are TGCGCCAGCAGTCCAGGGGGCGGAGAGACCCAGTACTTC. Protein sequence: CASSPGGGETQYF.

The chain is built from TRBV9 and TRBJ2-7, with 7 bases fitting TRBD1. V lost 0 bases, J lost 0 bases, and 3 bases stayed unmatched. CDR3 size: 15 residues. Germline V CDR1 and CDR2: SGDLS, YYNGEE. The CDR3 DNA reads as TGTGCCAGCAGCGTAGGACAGGGCCTCTCCTACGAGCAGTACTTC. This sequence encodes CASSVGQGLSYEQYF.